This T cell receptor beta chain was identified in a study of blood T cell repertoires in COVID-19. About the study: Sample material is recorded as cDNA or gDNA derived from T cells, B-cell-depleted T cells, or PBMCs.

Original analysis: It was from reference gene primer amplification that nucleated cell counts were estimated. Profiling relied on immunoSEQ multiplex PCR, and the TCRdb table lists in-frame clones only, not all of them. The V and J calls and clone size come from that table; D and trimming were worked out from the DNA. The sample has 97,000 or so clones; 70% to 90% are singletons. From germline, CDR1 is SEHNR and CDR2 FQNEAQ (reference sequence). V dropped 4 bases and J dropped 0; count of bases not matched to a gene: 2. CDR3 length equals 15 residues. The material sequenced was peripheral blood. The chain recombines TRBV7-9 with TRBJ1-1; 10 bases are a match to TRBD1. This TCR was sampled from a man aged 45 to 65 with active COVID-19. The CDR3 sequence: CASSSGQGLNTEAFF. The DNA for the CDR3 is TGTGCCAGCAGCTCGGGACAGGGGCTGAACACTGAAGCTTTCTTT.